The source of this T cell receptor beta chain is a study of Ad26.COV2.S vaccination and SARS-CoV-2 variants. Some clones are missing from TCRdb's copy, which holds only in-frame ones; the method was immunoSEQ multiplex PCR. Among about 410,000 clones, around 89% were seen once, and the ten largest hold 1.9%. Trimming stripped 1 base from V and 3 bases from J, with 11 bases between. Germline V gene data show CDR1 as SGHKS and CDR2 as YYEKEE (reference sequence). CDR3 length: 14 amino acids. Treatment of the sample: about 20 received Ad26.COV2.S at low or high dose, single or two shots; 5 received placebo; per-sample allocation not given. The samples date from day 63 after the first vaccine or placebo injection.

V gene TRBV5-5 combines with J gene TRBJ2-7; D unresolved. This sequence originates from a person between 18 and 59 years old who received the Ad26.COV2.S COVID-19 vaccine or a placebo. The starting material was peripheral blood, obtained in a trial of Ad26.COV2.S vaccine versus placebo. The CDR3 loop reads CASSLTQEIYEQYF. The CDR3 nucleotides read TGTGCCAGCAGCTTGACCCAGGAGATCTACGAGCAGTACTTC.